A single sample is the source of the 16 T cell receptor beta chains below, sequenced in a study of CD8 T cells in ankylosing spondylitis. Findings and caveats of the study: Roughly eight highly homologous variants made up a TCR beta motif that seemed to typify ankylosing spondylitis blood.

Using its own MiXCR run on the 5' RACE reads, TCRdb lists one record per CDR3 protein. This table holds about 220,000 distinct CDR3 sequences, about a sixth found once. For these receptors, no antigen is known. The specimen sequenced was blood, either unsorted or a sorted T cell fraction (not recorded which). These receptors were collected from a male donor with ankylosing spondylitis.

In its sample, this clonotype was seen a few times. V usage is TRBV29-1 and J usage is TRBJ2-5, with 9 bases lining up with TRBD2. CDR3 size: 15 residues. J gave up 2 bases and V 6 bases, and 10 bases lay outside the gene matches. Germline V gene lookup returns CDR1 SQVTM and CDR2 ANQGSEA. The CDR3 DNA reads as TGCAGCGTGGATAGCGGGAGAGTATATCAAGAGACCCAGTACTTC. Translating gives CSVDSGRVYQETQYF.

The chain carries TRBV6-5 and TRBJ2-1; D is ambiguous. Per germline, CDR1 MNHEY and CDR2 SVGAGI. CDR3 length equals 11 residues. V dropped 0 bases and J dropped 10 bases, with 4 bases sitting between them. CDR3 nucleotide sequence: TGTGCCAGCAGTTACTCACACGAGCAGTTCTTC. It translates to CASSYSHEQFF.

This clonotype was seen repeatedly, ten times or more. The gene calls are TRBV2 and TRBJ2-1, with 11 bases matching TRBD2. The CDR3 is 17 amino acids. V was pared by 7 bases and J by 7 bases, with 15 bases of the junction left unmatched. CDR1 SNHLY and CDR2 FYNNEI come from the germline V gene. Here the CDR3 DNA reads TGTGCCAGCAACGAGGCGGCTAGCGGGAGGTTTTTGAATGAGCAGTTCTTC. Translation: CASNEAASGRFLNEQFF.

This clonotype has at least ten counts. This chain links TRBV29-1 with TRBJ2-7, with D perhaps matching TRBD1 (6 bases). V lost 3 bases and J lost 4, with 13 bases in between. The CDR3 extends over 13 amino acids. Germline CDR1 is SQVTM and CDR2 is ANQGSEA. In DNA form, the CDR3 reads TGCAGCGTTGAGACGGACAGTTCATACGAGCAGTACTTC. It translates to CSVETDSSYEQYF.

There are many counts of this clonotype. The CDR3 reads CASSFGTGDANTGELFF. CDR3 nucleotide sequence: TGTGCCAGCAGCTTTGGGACAGGGGACGCGAACACCGGGGAGCTGTTTTTT. This chain connects TRBV5-6 to TRBJ2-2; 10 nucleotides match TRBD1. The junction had 4 bases not matched to a gene; V was cut back by 2 bases and J by 0 bases. This CDR3 contains 17 residues. Germline V gene data show CDR1 as SGHDT and CDR2 as YYEEEE.

This clonotype showed up just a few times. The chain uses TRBV5-6 and TRBJ1-1, with D possibly matching TRBD1 (5 bases). This CDR3 is 17 amino acids long. Trimming pared 2 bases from V and 0 bases from J, leaving 17 bases between. Germline-derived CDR1 and CDR2 are SGHDT and YYEEEE. The CDR3 loop reads CASSLGGGRGMNTEAFF. CDR3 sequence (DNA): TGTGCCAGCAGCTTAGGCGGGGGTCGAGGCATGAACACTGAAGCTTTCTTT.

V is TRBV11-2 and J is TRBJ2-1; D call uncertain. Germline-derived CDR1 and CDR2 are SGHAT and FQNNGV. Deletions cut 10 bases from V and 5 bases from J, with 12 bases between. The CDR3 consists of 12 residues. CDR3 in DNA: TGTGCCATCCAGACGAGACACAATGAGCAGTTCTTC. Translation gives CAIQTRHNEQFF. Based on the CDR3 plus reference TRBV11-2 and TRBJ2-1, the full variable domain is EAGVAQSPRYKIIEKRQSVAFWCNPISGHATLYWYQQILGQGPKLLIQFQNNGVVDDSQLPKDRFSAERLKGVDSTLKIQPAKLEDSAVYLCAIQTRHNEQFFGPGTRLTVL.

J is TRBJ1-1 and V is TRBV6-1; D remains unclear. Germline V CDR1 and CDR2: MNHNS, SASEGT. Trimming pared 0 bases from V and 8 bases from J, leaving 13 bases between. The CDR3 is 14 residues long. CDR3 nucleotide sequence: TGTGCCAGCAGTGAAGCCGGGCCGGGGTTAGAAGCTTTCTTT. It yields the protein CASSEAGPGLEAFF.

This clonotype was seen only a few times. The chain couples TRBV7-9 to TRBJ1-3; the D gene is possibly TRBD1 (5 bases). Per the germline V gene, CDR1 is SEHNR and CDR2 is FQNEAQ (reference sequence). Trimming removed 5 bases at V and 3 bases at J, with 11 bases between. CDR3 size: 14 residues. The DNA of the CDR3 is TGTGCCAGCAGCAACCCCGGGGGTGGAAACACCATATATTTT. This encodes CASSNPGGGNTIYF.

This clonotype appeared a few times. This rearrangement joins TRBV11-1 to TRBJ2-5; 8 bases align to TRBD2. Germline CDR1 reads SGHAT; CDR2 reads FQDESV (reference sequence). V gave up 2 bases and J gave up 0 bases; unmatched junction bases: 5. The CDR3 sequence is 16 residues long. CDR3 DNA sequence: TGTGCCAGCAGCTTATTCGGACTAGCAGACCAAGAGACCCAGTACTTC. This encodes CASSLFGLADQETQYF.

This clonotype was observed at least ten times. The chain carries TRBV10-3 and TRBJ1-4; 8 nucleotides match TRBD1. This CDR3 is 16 amino acids long. Germline trimming cut 0 bases from V and 4 bases from J; bases unmatched to any gene: 4. Germline V CDR1 and CDR2: ENHRY, SYGVKD. The CDR3 here is CAISESGTGLNEKLFF. The DNA of the CDR3 is TGTGCCATCAGTGAGTCGGGGACAGGCCTTAATGAAAAACTGTTTTTT.

V gene TRBV27 combines with J gene TRBJ2-7, with 10 bases that match TRBD2. Trimming took 0 bases from V and 3 from J; bases not matched to a gene: 5. The CDR3 has 16 residues. Germline assignment: CDR1 MNHEY and CDR2 SMNVEV (reference sequence). The CDR3 DNA reads TGTGCCAGCAGTTTATCGGGGACTAGCGCTGACTACGAGCAGTACTTC. Translated: CASSLSGTSADYEQYF.

The genes are TRBV7-6 and TRBJ2-7; 7 positions match TRBD2. Per germline, CDR1 SGHVS and CDR2 FNYEAQ. V was clipped by 4 bases and J by 4 bases; unmatched bases: 7. There are 14 residues in the CDR3. CDR3 DNA: TGTGCCAGCAGCTACTCAGGCGGGAGTTACGAGCAGTACTTC. This gives the protein CASSYSGGSYEQYF. The full variable domain, with the rest looked up from reference TRBV7-6 and TRBJ2-7, is GAGVSQSPRYKVTKRGQDVALRCDPISGHVSLYWYRQALGQGPEFLTYFNYEAQQDKSGLPNDRFSAERPEGSISTLTIQRTEQRDSAMYRCASSYSGGSYEQYFGPGTRLTVT.

This clonotype has a handful of counts. V gene TRBV29-1 combines with J gene TRBJ2-3, with a weak D call TRBD2 (6 bases). Germline CDR1 is SQVTM and CDR2 is ANQGSEA. V shed 7 bases and J shed 2 bases, with 19 bases lying between them. The CDR3 contains 15 residues. This CDR3 reads CSAYGGGWDTDTQYF. CDR3 in DNA: TGCAGCGCCTATGGGGGAGGATGGGACACAGATACGCAGTATTTT.

This rearrangement joins TRBV4-1 to TRBJ2-3; D gene unclear. The CDR3 consists of 14 residues. Germline CDR1 and CDR2: MGHRA and YSYEKL. V was trimmed by 0 bases and J by 2 bases, leaving 6 bases between them. In nucleotides, the CDR3 is TGCGCCAGCAGCCAAGACGAGATCACAGATACGCAGTATTTT. Translated, it gives CASSQDEITDTQYF.

The chain recombines TRBV4-1 with TRBJ2-5, with 10 bases identical to TRBD2. Germline CDR1 and CDR2: MGHRA and YSYEKL. The trim removed 4 bases at V and 5 bases at J, leaving 10 bases unmatched. This CDR3 contains 16 residues. CDR3 protein: CASSRSLAGSGETQYF. Here the CDR3 DNA reads TGCGCCAGCAGCCGATCACTAGCGGGGAGTGGGGAGACCCAGTACTTC.